One sample yielded the 28 T cell receptor beta chains listed below, sequenced in a study of blood T cell repertoires in COVID-19. The assay was immunoSEQ multiplex PCR, and TCRdb's table has in-frame clones only and misses some. The sample records roughly 30,000 clones, around 85% being singletons. Sequenced material: peripheral blood. The receptors originated from a human donor in a cohort sampled during active COVID-19.

The V call is TRBV9, the J call TRBJ2-3, with D unclear. Germline V CDR1 and CDR2: SGDLS, YYNGEE. The germline V and J ends were trimmed by 0 bases and 0 bases, with 8 bases remaining between them. The CDR3 covers 15 residues. Written as DNA, the CDR3 is TGTGCCAGCAGCGTAGAAATAGCTAGCACAGATACGCAGTATTTT. Protein: CASSVEIASTDTQYF.

The CDR3 region is CASSQRTALPYEQYF. Here the CDR3 DNA reads TGTGCCAGCAGCCAAAGGACAGCGCTACCCTACGAGCAGTACTTC. This chain uses TRBV14 with TRBJ2-7; TRBD1 is a possible D gene (6 bases). The germline V and J ends were trimmed by 2 bases and 2 bases, with 13 bases remaining between them. The CDR3 sequence is 15 residues long. Germline V lookup: CDR1 SGHDN, CDR2 FVKESK.

The gene calls are TRBV11-2 and TRBJ2-5; possible D gene TRBD2, 5 bases. V lost 5 bases and J 4 bases, leaving 11 bases between the germline ends. CDR3 length: 13 amino acids. Germline loops: CDR1 SGHAT, CDR2 FQNNGV. The CDR3 sequence: CASSRGLGETQYF. DNA for the CDR3: TGTGCCAGCAGCCGCGGACTGGGAGAGACCCAGTACTTC. Together with reference TRBV11-2 and TRBJ2-5, the CDR3 gives the full variable domain: EAGVAQSPRYKIIEKRQSVAFWCNPISGHATLYWYQQILGQGPKLLIQFQNNGVVDDSQLPKDRFSAERLKGVDSTLKIQPAKLEDSAVYLCASSRGLGETQYFGPGTRLLVL.

The chain couples TRBV18 to TRBJ2-3, with TRBD1 identical over 9 bases. Per the germline V gene, CDR1 is KGHSH and CDR2 is LQKENI. Unmatched junction bases numbered 5, after V lost 6 bases and J lost 1 base. The CDR3 extends over 15 amino acids. The CDR3 sequence: CASSLDRGGTDTQYF. CDR3 sequence (DNA): TGTGCCAGCTCCCTGGACAGGGGCGGCACAGATACGCAGTATTTT.

The chain recombines TRBV19 with TRBJ2-7; 11 bases map to TRBD1. Germline V CDR1 and CDR2: LNHDA, SQIVND (reference sequence). This CDR3 is built from 14 residues. J was trimmed by 2 bases and V by 7 bases; bases with no gene match: 4. The CDR3 nucleotides are TGTGCCAGTACCGGGACAGGGGGGCCCTACGAGCAGTACTTC. Residues: CASTGTGGPYEQYF.

The CDR3 DNA reads as TGTGCCAGCAGCCATCGAGGTGGGACAGGGGGCCCCCAATCGATCCAGTACTTC. It yields the protein CASSHRGGTGGPQSIQYF. The chain links TRBV3-1 (or the pseudogene TRBV3-2) to TRBJ2-7; 12 bases are a match to TRBD1. Germline V gene data show CDR1 as LGHDT and CDR2 as YNNKEL (reference sequence). The CDR3 is 18 residues long. Unmatched junction bases numbered 19, after V lost 3 bases and J lost 10 bases.

Within the sample, this clone is large (0.1 to 1%). The chain combines TRBV7-9 with TRBJ1-3; 8 nucleotides match TRBD1. The CDR3 length is 17 residues. J lost 3 bases, V lost 5 bases, and 12 bases had no gene match. Germline values: CDR1 SEHNR, CDR2 FQNEAQ (reference sequence). The CDR3: CASSQRGQGAYGNTIYF. The DNA for the CDR3 is TGTGCCAGCAGCCAACGTGGCCAGGGGGCGTATGGAAACACCATATATTTT.

This clone was observed a few times. The gene calls are TRBV21-1 and TRBJ1-2; the table calls TRBD1, which could not be checked here. TRBV21-1 is labeled a pseudogene. This CDR3 has 18 amino acids. The DNA for the CDR3 is TGTGCCAGCAGCCTCTACCACGGTACAGGAAATTTTAACTATGGCTACACCTTC. Translation gives CASSLYHGTGNFNYGYTF.

The chain employs TRBV28 and TRBJ2-3; D unclear. Trimming left V 3 bases short and J 5 bases short, with 12 bases between. The CDR3 consists of 14 residues. CDR1 and CDR2 from the germline V gene are MDHEN and SYDVKM. The DNA of the CDR3 is TGTGCCAGCAGTTTTACGGAGACCGGAGATACGCAGTATTTT. Its protein is CASSFTETGDTQYF.

The rearrangement uses TRBV9 and TRBJ2-2; 9 nucleotides align to TRBD1. CDR3 length: 16 residues. Per germline, CDR1 SGDLS and CDR2 YYNGEE. The J segment lost 6 bases and the V segment lost 1 base, leaving 7 bases of the junction unmatched. CDR3 residues: CASSVSRDRVAGELFF. The CDR3 bases are TGTGCCAGCAGCGTATCCAGGGACAGGGTCGCCGGGGAGCTGTTTTTT.

This chain connects TRBV29-1 to TRBJ2-1; the match to TRBD1 covers 9 bases. The ends lost 4 bases at V and 5 bases at J; junction bases unmatched: 27. CDR1 and CDR2 from the germline V gene are SQVTM and ANQGSEA. The CDR3 is made up of 21 amino acids. This CDR3 reads CSVVLGRWVNVGDRAHNEQFF. In DNA, the CDR3 is TGCAGCGTTGTATTGGGGAGGTGGGTTAATGTCGGGGACAGGGCCCACAATGAGCAGTTCTTC.

The chain combines TRBV2 with TRBJ2-2; D perhaps matches TRBD2 (5 bases). Germline CDR1 SNHLY, CDR2 FYNNEI. The CDR3 sequence is 14 residues long. V was clipped by 7 bases and J by 2 bases, with 11 bases between them. In DNA form, the CDR3 reads TGTGCCAGCAAAGGAGCGGCTAACACCGGGGAGCTGTTTTTT. Amino acid sequence: CASKGAANTGELFF.

The chain employs TRBV7-6 and TRBJ2-7, with a weak D call TRBD2 (5 bases). Trimming left V 5 bases short and J 3 bases short, with 20 bases between. This CDR3 has 16 residues. The germline V gene encodes CDR1 SGHVS and CDR2 FNYEAQ. CDR3 coding DNA: TGTGCCAGCAGCCCCGACTGGACTGGTGGGAACTACGAGCAGTACTTC. Translation: CASSPDWTGGNYEQYF.

The rearrangement links TRBV5-1 to TRBJ2-7, with TRBD1 matching over 8 bases. The J segment lost 6 bases and the V segment lost 4 bases, leaving 12 bases of the junction unmatched. In germline, CDR1 is SGHRS, CDR2 YFSETQ. The length of the CDR3 is 15 residues. The CDR3 bases are TGCGCCAGCAGCCGAACTGGACAGGGTGAAGGCGAGCAGTACTTC. Its translation: CASSRTGQGEGEQYF.

The chain employs TRBV5-6 and TRBJ1-4, with 7 positions matching TRBD1. Looked up from germline, CDR1 is SGHDT and CDR2 is YYEEEE. With V trimmed by 4 bases and J by 7 bases, 7 bases remained unmatched. This CDR3 contains 14 residues. CDR3 sequence (DNA): TGTGCCAGCAGCGTGGGACAGTGGGGTGAAAAACTGTTTTTT. As protein: CASSVGQWGEKLFF. Supplemented by reference TRBV5-6 and TRBJ1-4, the full variable domain reads DAGVTQSPTHLIKTRGQQVTLRCSPKSGHDTVSWYQQALGQGPQFIFQYYEEEERQRGNFPDRFSGHQFPNYSSELNVNALLLGDSALYLCASSVGQWGEKLFFGSGTQLSVL.

V gene TRBV24-1 combines with J gene TRBJ1-3; D is possibly TRBD1 (5 bases). Trimming removed 1 base from V and 8 bases from J, with 17 bases in between. Germline CDR1 and CDR2: KGHDR and SFDVKD. The CDR3 contains 16 residues. CDR3 nucleotides: TGTGCCACCAGTGATTTAGGAGACAGCCGAGTTGACACCATATATTTT. Residues: CATSDLGDSRVDTIYF.

The chain is built from TRBV21-1 and TRBJ2-7; the table's D gene call, TRBD2, was not cross checked with the DNA. TRBV21-1 has pseudogene status. There are 16 residues in the CDR3. CDR3 residues: CASSKGASGRMVEQYF. Here the CDR3 DNA reads TGTGCCAGCAGCAAAGGGGCTAGCGGGAGGATGGTCGAGCAGTACTTC.

The chain employs TRBV6-1 and TRBJ2-1; 12 nucleotides align to TRBD2. V dropped 0 bases and J dropped 7; count of bases not matched to a gene: 4. The germline gives CDR1 MNHNS, CDR2 SASEGT. This CDR3 spans 16 amino acids. CDR3 sequence: CASSEARTSGRNEQFF. DNA of the CDR3: TGTGCCAGCAGTGAAGCGCGAACTAGCGGGAGGAATGAGCAGTTCTTC.

The chain has TRBV6-5 and TRBJ1-2; D is perhaps TRBD1 (5 bases). CDR1 is MNHEY, CDR2 SVGAGI, per germline. V was clipped by 8 bases and J by 1 base, with 11 bases between them. This CDR3 region has 13 residues. CDR3 nucleotides: TGTGCCAGCTCACAGGCTTTTAACTATGGCTACACCTTC. Its translation: CASSQAFNYGYTF.

Here the CDR3 reads CASSRDFGGGTDTQYF. The CDR3 DNA reads TGTGCCAGCAGTCGTGACTTTGGCGGAGGCACAGATACGCAGTATTTT. The V gene is TRBV28, the J gene TRBJ2-3; D remains ambiguous. Germline-derived CDR1 and CDR2 are MDHEN and SYDVKM. The CDR3 runs 16 residues. V was shortened by 5 bases and J by 1 base, with 16 bases between the two germline ends.

Comments on this clone: A junction boundary mismatches the germline segment, possibly from a read error. The chain links TRBV20-1 to TRBJ2-4; D might be TRBD2 (6 bases). The CDR3 has 11 amino acids. CDR1 is DFQATT, CDR2 SNEGSKA, per germline (reference sequence). Here the CDR3 reads CSARGEDKMGF. CDR3 sequence (DNA): TGCAGTGCTAGGGGGGAGGACAAAATGGGCTTC.

The chain links TRBV6-2 or TRBV6-3 to TRBJ2-5, with TRBD1 identical over 7 bases. Per germline, CDR1 MNHEY and CDR2 SVGEGT. The CDR3 runs 15 residues. V trimming: 0 bases; J trimming: 1 base; junction bases outside the gene matches: 2. The CDR3 loop is CASSYSRDSQETQYF. CDR3 DNA sequence: TGTGCCAGCAGTTACTCGAGGGACAGCCAAGAGACCCAGTACTTC.

This clone has just one count. This sequence joins TRBV12-5 and TRBJ2-1; 9 bases align to TRBD2. This CDR3 has 17 residues. Germline V CDR1 and CDR2: LGHNT, FRNRAP. After removal of 0 bases from V and 4 bases from J, the junction contained 7 bases not matched to a gene. In DNA form, the CDR3 reads TGTGCTAGTGGTTTGGTAGTGAGCGGGGGGAAATACAATGAGCAGTTCTTC. Its protein is CASGLVVSGGKYNEQFF.

The chain employs TRBV7-2 and TRBJ2-2, with a tentative D call TRBD2 (5 bases). This CDR3 comprises 16 residues. The germline CDR1 and CDR2 sequences are SGHTA and FQGNSA. The ends were cut back, 5 bases at V and 4 bases at J, with 17 bases in the middle. In nucleotides, the CDR3 is TGTGCCAGCAGCCGCGGCCCGGCCGCGGGCACCGGGGAGCTGTTTTTT. It codes for CASSRGPAAGTGELFF.

V and J are TRBV10-2 and TRBJ1-1; perhaps TRBD1 as D (5 bases). CDR3 length: 13 amino acids. In germline, CDR1 is WSHSY, CDR2 SAAADI. The V and J ends lost 6 bases and 6 bases respectively, with 14 bases between them. The CDR3 bases are TGCGCCAGCAGCGTTCAGGGTAATGCTGAAGCTTTCTTT. Protein product: CASSVQGNAEAFF.

V gene TRBV3-1 (or the pseudogene TRBV3-2) combines with J gene TRBJ1-5, with unresolved D. The length of the CDR3 is 18 residues. V was shortened by 2 bases and J by 0 bases, with 17 bases between the two germline ends. Germline values: CDR1 LGHDT, CDR2 YNNKEL (reference sequence). CDR3: CASSQSTRTGYSNQPQHF. CDR3 coding DNA: TGTGCCAGCAGCCAAAGCACCAGGACGGGATATAGCAATCAGCCCCAGCATTTT.

V usage is TRBV5-1 and J usage is TRBJ2-5; the D gene is possibly TRBD1 (6 bases). This CDR3 is built from 16 residues. The V gene's germline CDR1 is SGHRS and CDR2 YFSETQ. With 2 bases removed from V and 4 bases from J, the gap between germline ends came to 18 bases. The CDR3 loop is CASSFFGAGAGETQYF. Written as DNA, the CDR3 is TGCGCCAGCAGCTTTTTTGGGGCAGGGGCCGGAGAGACCCAGTACTTC.

The chain links TRBV6-2 or TRBV6-3 to TRBJ1-1, with TRBD1 identical over 7 bases. The length of the CDR3 is 16 residues. With V trimmed by 5 bases and J by 5 bases, 14 bases remained unmatched. Germline V gene data show CDR1 as MNHEY and CDR2 as SVGEGT. The CDR3 region has the DNA TGTGCCAGCAGTGTACACCAGACAGGGTTGAGGACTGAAGCTTTCTTT. Amino acid sequence: CASSVHQTGLRTEAFF.